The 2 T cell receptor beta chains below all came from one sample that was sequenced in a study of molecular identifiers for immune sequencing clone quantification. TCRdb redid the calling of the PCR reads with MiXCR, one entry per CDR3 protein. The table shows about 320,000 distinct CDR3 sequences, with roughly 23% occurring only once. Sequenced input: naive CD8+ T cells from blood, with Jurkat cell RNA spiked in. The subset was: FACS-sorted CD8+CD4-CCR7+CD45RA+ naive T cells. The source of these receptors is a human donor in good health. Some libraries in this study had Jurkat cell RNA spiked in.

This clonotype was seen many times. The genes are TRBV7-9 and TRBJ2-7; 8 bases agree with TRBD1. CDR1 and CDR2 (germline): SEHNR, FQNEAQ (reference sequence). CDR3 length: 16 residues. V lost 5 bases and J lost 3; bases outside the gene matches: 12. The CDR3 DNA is TGTGCCAGCAGCCCGAAGACTCCGGGACAGGTCTACGAGCAGTACTTC. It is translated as CASSPKTPGQVYEQYF.

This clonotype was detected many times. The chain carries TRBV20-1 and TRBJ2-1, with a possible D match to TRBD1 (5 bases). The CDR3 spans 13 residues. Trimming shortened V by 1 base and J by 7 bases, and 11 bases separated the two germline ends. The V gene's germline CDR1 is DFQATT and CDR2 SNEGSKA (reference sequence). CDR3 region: CSARVPGKNEQFF. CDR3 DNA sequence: TGCAGTGCTAGAGTCCCAGGGAAGAATGAGCAGTTCTTC.